The T cell receptor (beta chain) described here comes from a study of PD-1 blockade in mismatch repair-deficient tumors. Points from the study as a whole: After pembrolizumab, tumor-resident clones rose rapidly, then generally contracted before radiologic responses.

A note on this clone: The antigen remains undetermined.

The CDR3 is 11 residues long. Germline V gene sequence: CDR1 LGHNT, CDR2 FRNRAP. V lost 6 bases to trimming and J lost 6 bases, with 6 bases between them. Clones were read by immunoSEQ multiplex PCR, and TCRdb kept only the in-frame ones, dropping some. The sample contains about 100,000 clones, 70% to 85% of which appear only once. This specimen was peripheral blood, taken roughly 35 weeks after starting pembrolizumab. The chain has TRBV12-5 and TRBJ1-5; D is undetermined. The TCR originated in an adult with mismatch repair-deficient cancer. The CDR3 DNA sequence: TGTGCTAGTGGCTTTAGTCAGCCCCAGCATTTT. Translation: CASGFSQPQHF. Full variable domain (missing parts from reference TRBV12-5 and TRBJ1-5): DARVTQTPRHKVTEMGQEVTMRCQPILGHNTVFWYRQTMMQGLELLAYFRNRAPLDDSGMPKDRFSAEMPDATLATLKIQPSEPRDSAVYFCASGFSQPQHFGDGTRLSIL.